This T cell receptor beta chain was sequenced for a study of T cell repertoires in cytomegalovirus infection (dated by TCRdb to about 2019). Study-wide context: Donor HLA type was relevant to the analysis, because carriage of CMV infection together with the matching HLA type was indicated by public TCR beta signatures.

Sequencing took place on an Illumina HiSeq 1500. Through fastp at Q25 and MiXCR, TCRdb rebuilt clones from the public reads, retaining in-frame beta chains. Under each unique CDR3 protein, matching rows form one entry showing the most common genes and DNA. This sample holds about 490,000 distinct CDR3 sequences; 15% to 20% were observed only once. The ten largest clones add up to around 25% of the sample. What the study reported, not specific to this receptor: Carriers of CMV infection plus the relevant HLA type were discriminated by the cumulative frequency of public TCR beta family members in the study cohort and in an independent 352-donor cohort. The ex vivo response was dominated by HLA-C-restricted CMV-specific TCR beta clonotypes, which also provided the single most frequent clonotype in two of eight donors.

Trimmed from V: 1 base; trimmed from J: 3 bases; junction bases lacking a gene match: 11. As encoded in the germline V gene, CDR1 is SGHDN while CDR2 is FVKESK. The CDR3 numbers 19 residues from cysteine through phenylalanine. The CDR3 DNA has 57 bases and is translated from base 1. This clonotype came up a few times. The antigen it recognizes is unknown. Base qualities are not recorded, but no much larger clone differs from it by a single base. The receptor chain draws on TRBV14 and TRBJ2-1, with TRBD1 identical over 11 junction bases. The TCR sequence derives from a human donor in good health (CMV status not recorded). Some clones in this sample may be carry-over from other donors' samples. Sequencing input: CD8+ T cells from PBMCs. The CDR3 region: CASSQGTGGTDPFYNEQFF. The base sequence is TGTGCCAGCAGCCAAGGGACAGGGGGCACCGACCCCTTCTACAATGAGCAGTTCTTC.